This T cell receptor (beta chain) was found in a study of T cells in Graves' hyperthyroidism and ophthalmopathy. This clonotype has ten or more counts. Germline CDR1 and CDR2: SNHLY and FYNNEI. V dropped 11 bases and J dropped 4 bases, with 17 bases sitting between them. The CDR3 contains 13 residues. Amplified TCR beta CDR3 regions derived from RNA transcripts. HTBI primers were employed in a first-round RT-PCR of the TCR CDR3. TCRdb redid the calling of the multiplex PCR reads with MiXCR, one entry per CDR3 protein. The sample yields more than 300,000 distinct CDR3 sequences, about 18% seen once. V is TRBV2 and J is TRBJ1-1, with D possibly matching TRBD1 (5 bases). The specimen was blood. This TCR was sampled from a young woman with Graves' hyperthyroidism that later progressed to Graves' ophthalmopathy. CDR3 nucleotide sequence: TGTGCCTCCCTGGCAGGGATGGGCACTGAAGCTTTCTTT. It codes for CASLAGMGTEAFF.